Listed below are T cell receptor beta chains from one sample, sequenced in a study of OX40 agonist ivuxolimab in advanced cancers. TCRdb's table, derived via immunoSEQ multiplex PCR, lists solely in-frame clones and lacks some. The repertoire holds 75,000 to 95,000 clones, under 85% seen once, with around 0.51% in the top ten. Material: CD4+ or CD8+ T cells sorted from blood, obtained in a trial of the OX40 agonist ivuxolimab. The receptors originated from an adult with an advanced solid tumor such as melanoma, head and neck, liver or kidney cancer. Both conserved end residues are part of each CDR3. Fields, in order: D gene, V gene, clone size, J gene, CDR3 protein, CDR3 DNA. D genes are given only for firm matches. Rows may omit the clone size; those that give it use once, few, many or a size class.

>-|TRBV4-1|-|TRBJ2-3
CASSLTPGPDTQYF
TGCGCCAGCAGCCTAACCCCCGGGCCAGATACGCAGTATTTT
>-|TRBV5-1|-|TRBJ2-3
CASSFDHTDTQYF
TGCGCCAGCAGCTTTGACCACACAGATACGCAGTATTTT
>TRBD2|TRBV7-2|once|TRBJ2-7
CASSLEVSGIYEQYF
TGTGCCAGCAGCTTAGAGGTTAGCGGGATCTACGAGCAGTACTTC
>-|TRBV29-1|-|TRBJ2-2
CSVQQSRLPNTGELFF
TGCAGCGTGCAACAATCCCGACTACCTAACACCGGGGAGCTGTTTTTT
>TRBD1|TRBV5-1|-|TRBJ2-5
CASRAGTGRETQYF
TGCGCCAGCAGGGCTGGGACAGGGAGAGAGACCCAGTACTTC
>-|TRBV28|-|TRBJ1-4
CASSHRDDEKLFF
TGTGCCAGCAGCCACCGGGACGACGAAAAACTGTTTTTT
>-|TRBV7-9|-|TRBJ1-4
CASSSPGGEKLFF
TGTGCCAGCAGCTCCCCGGGGGGTGAAAAACTGTTTTTT
>-|TRBV9|-|TRBJ1-2
CASSVALPREMGYTF
TGTGCCAGCAGCGTAGCTCTGCCTCGGGAAATGGGCTACACCTTC
>-|TRBV7-2|-|TRBJ2-5
CASSPVAVKETQYF
TGTGCCAGCAGCCCGGTAGCGGTAAAAGAGACCCAGTACTTC
>-|TRBV7-2|-|TRBJ2-5
CASSPYREQETQYF
TGTGCCAGCAGCCCATACAGGGAGCAAGAGACCCAGTACTTC
>-|TRBV7-2|-|TRBJ1-4
CASSLAWGGEKLFF
TGTGCCAGCAGCTTAGCGTGGGGGGGCGAAAAACTGTTTTTT
>-|TRBV18|once|TRBJ2-7
CASSPPGIGASEQYF
TGTGCCAGCTCACCTCCGGGGATTGGGGCGAGCGAGCAGTACTTC
>-|TRBV9|-|TRBJ2-3
CASSPGFGSGSTDTQYF
TGTGCCAGCAGCCCGGGCTTTGGTAGCGGCAGCACAGATACGCAGTATTTT
>-|TRBV4-3|-|TRBJ2-5
CASSQEVGETQYF
TGCGCCAGCAGCCAAGAGGTAGGGGAGACCCAGTACTTC
>-|TRBV4-1|-|TRBJ1-5
CASSQPDRQSHNQPQHF
TGCGCCAGCAGCCAACCCGATAGACAGTCCCATAATCAGCCCCAGCATTTT